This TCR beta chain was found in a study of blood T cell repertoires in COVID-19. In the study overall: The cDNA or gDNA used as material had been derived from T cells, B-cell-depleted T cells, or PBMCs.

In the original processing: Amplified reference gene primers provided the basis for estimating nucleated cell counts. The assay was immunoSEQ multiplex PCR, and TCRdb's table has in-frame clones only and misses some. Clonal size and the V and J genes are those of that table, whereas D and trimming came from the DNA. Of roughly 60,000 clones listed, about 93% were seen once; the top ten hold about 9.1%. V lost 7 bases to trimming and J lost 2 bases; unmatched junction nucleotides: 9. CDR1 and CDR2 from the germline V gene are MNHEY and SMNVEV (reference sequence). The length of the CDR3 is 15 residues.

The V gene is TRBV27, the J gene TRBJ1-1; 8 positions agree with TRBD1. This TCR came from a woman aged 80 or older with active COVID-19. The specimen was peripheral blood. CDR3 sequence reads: CASTPGQGGNTEAFF. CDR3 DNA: TGTGCCAGCACCCCTGGACAGGGAGGAAACACTGAAGCTTTCTTT.